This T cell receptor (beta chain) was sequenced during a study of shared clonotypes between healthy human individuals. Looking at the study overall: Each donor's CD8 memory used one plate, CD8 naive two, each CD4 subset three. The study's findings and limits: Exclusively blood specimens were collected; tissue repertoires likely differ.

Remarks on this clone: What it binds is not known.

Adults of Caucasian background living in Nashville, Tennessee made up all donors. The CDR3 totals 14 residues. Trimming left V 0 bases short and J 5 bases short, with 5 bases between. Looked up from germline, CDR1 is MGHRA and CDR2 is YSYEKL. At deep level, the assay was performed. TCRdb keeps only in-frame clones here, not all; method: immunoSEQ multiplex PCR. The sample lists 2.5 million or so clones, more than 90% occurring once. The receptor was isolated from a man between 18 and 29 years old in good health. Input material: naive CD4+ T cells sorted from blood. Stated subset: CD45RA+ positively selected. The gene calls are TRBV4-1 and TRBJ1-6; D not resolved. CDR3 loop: CASSQDPNNSPLHF. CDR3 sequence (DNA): TGCGCCAGCAGCCAAGACCCTAATAATTCACCCCTCCACTTT.